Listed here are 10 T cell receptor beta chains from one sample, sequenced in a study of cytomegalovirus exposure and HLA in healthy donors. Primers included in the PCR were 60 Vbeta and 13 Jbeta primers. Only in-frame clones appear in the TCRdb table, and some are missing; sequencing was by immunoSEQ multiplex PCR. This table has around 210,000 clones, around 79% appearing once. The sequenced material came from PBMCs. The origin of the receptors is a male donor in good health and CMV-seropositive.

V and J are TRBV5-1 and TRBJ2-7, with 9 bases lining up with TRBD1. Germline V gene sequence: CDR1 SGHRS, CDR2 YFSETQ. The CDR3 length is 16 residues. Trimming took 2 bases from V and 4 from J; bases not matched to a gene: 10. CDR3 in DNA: TGCGCCAGCAGCTTCCCGACCGGGACAGGGAAGTACGAGCAGTACTTC. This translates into CASSFPTGTGKYEQYF.

As DNA, the CDR3 is TGTGCCAGCAGCTCCACCCTCGGGAGAAACTACGAGCAGTACTTC. Encoded protein: CASSSTLGRNYEQYF. This sequence joins TRBV7-9 and TRBJ2-7; the D gene is possibly TRBD2 (6 bases). V lost 4 bases and J 3 bases, leaving 16 bases between the germline ends. In germline, CDR1 is SEHNR, CDR2 FQNEAQ (reference sequence). CDR3 length: 15 amino acids.

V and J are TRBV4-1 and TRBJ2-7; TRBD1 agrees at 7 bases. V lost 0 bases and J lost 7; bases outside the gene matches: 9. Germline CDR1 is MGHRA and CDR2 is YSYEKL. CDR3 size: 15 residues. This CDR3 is CASSQEVQGTGEQYF. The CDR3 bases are TGCGCCAGCAGCCAAGAGGTACAGGGGACGGGGGAGCAGTACTTC.

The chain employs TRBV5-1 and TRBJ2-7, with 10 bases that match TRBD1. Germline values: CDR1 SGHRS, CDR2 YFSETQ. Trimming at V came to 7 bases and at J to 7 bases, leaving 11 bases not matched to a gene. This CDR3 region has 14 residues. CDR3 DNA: TGCGCCAGCGGAGACAGGGGGCACGGAGGGGAGCAGTACTTC. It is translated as CASGDRGHGGEQYF.

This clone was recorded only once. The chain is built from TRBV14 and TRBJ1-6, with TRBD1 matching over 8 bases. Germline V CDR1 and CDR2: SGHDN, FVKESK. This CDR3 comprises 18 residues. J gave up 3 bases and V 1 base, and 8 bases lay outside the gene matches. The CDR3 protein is CASSQAAGQGLYNSPLHF. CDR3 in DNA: TGTGCCAGCAGCCAAGCAGCCGGACAGGGACTCTATAATTCACCCCTCCACTTT.

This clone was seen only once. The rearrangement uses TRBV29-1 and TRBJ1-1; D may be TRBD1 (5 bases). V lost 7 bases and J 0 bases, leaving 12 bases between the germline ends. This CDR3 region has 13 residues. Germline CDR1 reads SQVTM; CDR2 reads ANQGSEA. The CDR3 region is CSGCGHLNTEAFF. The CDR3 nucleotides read TGCAGCGGTTGCGGACACCTGAACACTGAAGCTTTCTTT.

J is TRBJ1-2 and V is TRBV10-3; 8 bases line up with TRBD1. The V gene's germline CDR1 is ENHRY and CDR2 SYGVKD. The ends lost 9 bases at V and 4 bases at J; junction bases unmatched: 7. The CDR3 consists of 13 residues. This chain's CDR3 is CAIPTGTGYGYTF. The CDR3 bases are TGTGCCATTCCCACCGGGACAGGCTATGGCTACACCTTC.

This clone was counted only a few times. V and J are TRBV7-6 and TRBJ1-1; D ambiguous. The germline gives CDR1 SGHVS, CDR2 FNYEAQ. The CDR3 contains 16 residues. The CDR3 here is CATPGQKVAGPTEAFF. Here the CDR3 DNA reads TGTGCGACACCCGGGCAGAAAGTCGCGGGCCCCACTGAAGCTTTCTTT.

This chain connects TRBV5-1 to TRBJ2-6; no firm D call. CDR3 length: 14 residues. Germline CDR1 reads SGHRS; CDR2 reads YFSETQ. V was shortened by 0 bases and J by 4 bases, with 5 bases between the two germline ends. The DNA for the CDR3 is TGCGCCAGCAGCTTGGTCTCGGGGGCCAACGTCCTGACTTTC. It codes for CASSLVSGANVLTF.

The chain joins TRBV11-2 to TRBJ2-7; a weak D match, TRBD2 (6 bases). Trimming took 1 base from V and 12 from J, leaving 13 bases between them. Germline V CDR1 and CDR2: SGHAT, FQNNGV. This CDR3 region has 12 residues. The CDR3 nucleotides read TGTGCCAGCAGCTTAGCCGCGGGGAAGGGGTACTTC. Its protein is CASSLAAGKGYF.